Sequencing of this T cell receptor beta chain was carried out in a study of blood T cell repertoires in COVID-19. Original processing methods: Cell counts per sample came from amplifying reference gene primers. Here immunoSEQ multiplex PCR was the method, and the copy in TCRdb shows in-frame clones only, minus some. V and J calls and clone size come straight from that table; D and trimming were deduced from the DNA. In the table there are roughly 100,000 clones, 80% to 90% of which are singletons. The count of this clone is one. V was pared by 0 bases and J by 3 bases, with 12 bases between. The CDR3 is 15 amino acids. The germline V gene encodes CDR1 MNHEY and CDR2 SVGAGI.

The sample taken for sequencing was peripheral blood. This sequence was found in a human donor in a cohort sampled during active COVID-19. This sequence joins TRBV6-5 and TRBJ2-7, with D possibly being TRBD2 (6 bases). CDR3 residues: CASSYSWGEGYEQYF. In DNA, the CDR3 is TGTGCCAGCAGTTACTCCTGGGGGGAAGGCTACGAGCAGTACTTC.